Listed here are 6 T cell receptor beta chains from one sample, sequenced in a study of blood T cell repertoires in COVID-19 (TCRdb year 2020). The receptor library was made with the immunoSEQ multiplex PCR assay. This is the immuneACCESS table as TCRdb keeps it, with only in-frame sequences that have V and J called. A part of the clones is gone; compared with another copy, unresolved V genes explain less than half, and the rest is unexplained. In this sample the table shows approximately 270,000 clones, approximately 90% of which occur a single time. The ten biggest clones cover 0.75% to 0.9% of the sample. The sequenced sample was peripheral blood. These receptors all come from a young man with acute or convalescent COVID-19.

CDR3 nucleotide sequence: TGTGCCAGCAGCGTAACAGGGCAAACTGAAGCTTTCTTT. Translated: CASSVTGQTEAFF. The chain employs TRBV9 and TRBJ1-1, with a possible D match to TRBD1 (6 bases). This CDR3 spans 13 amino acids. The V gene lost 1 base and the J gene lost 5 bases, with 9 bases spanning the gap. The germline V gene encodes CDR1 SGDLS and CDR2 YYNGEE.

This sequence joins TRBV20-1 and TRBJ1-3; no clear D. Germline V CDR1 and CDR2: DFQATT, SNEGSKA (reference sequence). This CDR3 has 13 residues. The V end was cut by 4 bases, the J end by 0 bases, with 7 bases between. CDR3 protein: CSATDLSGNTIYF. The CDR3 coding sequence is TGCAGTGCTACTGACCTCTCTGGAAACACCATATATTTT.

V gene TRBV19 combines with J gene TRBJ1-1; TRBD1 is a possible D gene (5 bases). Germline V gives CDR1 LNHDA, CDR2 SQIVND (reference sequence). V was cut by 8 bases and J by 4 bases, with 23 bases left in between. The CDR3 totals 16 residues. CDR3 nucleotides: TGTGCCAGTGTCGGGGGGTTCGGGGTGTCGGGCACTGAAGCTTTCTTT. This encodes CASVGGFGVSGTEAFF. Full variable domain (remainder filled in from reference TRBV19 and TRBJ1-1): DGGITQSPKYLFRKEGQNVTLSCEQNLNHDAMYWYRQDPGQGLRLIYYSQIVNDFQKGDIAEGYSVSREKKESFPLTVTSAQKNPTAFYLCASVGGFGVSGTEAFFGQGTRLTVV.

V usage is TRBV6-5 and J usage is TRBJ2-3; 11 nucleotides agree with TRBD2. Germline CDR1 and CDR2: MNHEY and SVGAGI. V gave up 6 bases and J gave up 4 bases; unmatched junction bases: 6. The CDR3 has 15 amino acids. CDR3 in amino acids: CASRKLAGVSDTQYF. CDR3 DNA: TGTGCCAGCAGGAAACTAGCGGGAGTGTCAGATACGCAGTATTTT.

This chain joins TRBV6-5 and TRBJ2-7; 7 nucleotides agree with TRBD1. Germline values: CDR1 MNHEY, CDR2 SVGAGI. The CDR3 loop spans 15 amino acids. The junction had 7 bases not matched to a gene; V was cut back by 5 bases and J by 0 bases. In DNA, the CDR3 is TGTGCCAGCAGTACGGGACAGCTGGCCTCCTACGAGCAGTACTTC. Translating gives CASSTGQLASYEQYF.

This clone was observed once. The chain is built from TRBV30 and TRBJ1-2, with unresolved D. Germline-derived CDR1 and CDR2 are GTSNPN and SVGIG (reference sequence). The V gene lost 5 bases and the J gene lost 2 bases, with 21 bases spanning the gap. This CDR3 comprises 16 residues. The CDR3 is CAWDGPALPRNYGYTF. DNA for the CDR3: TGTGCCTGGGACGGCCCTGCGTTGCCTAGAAACTATGGCTACACCTTC.